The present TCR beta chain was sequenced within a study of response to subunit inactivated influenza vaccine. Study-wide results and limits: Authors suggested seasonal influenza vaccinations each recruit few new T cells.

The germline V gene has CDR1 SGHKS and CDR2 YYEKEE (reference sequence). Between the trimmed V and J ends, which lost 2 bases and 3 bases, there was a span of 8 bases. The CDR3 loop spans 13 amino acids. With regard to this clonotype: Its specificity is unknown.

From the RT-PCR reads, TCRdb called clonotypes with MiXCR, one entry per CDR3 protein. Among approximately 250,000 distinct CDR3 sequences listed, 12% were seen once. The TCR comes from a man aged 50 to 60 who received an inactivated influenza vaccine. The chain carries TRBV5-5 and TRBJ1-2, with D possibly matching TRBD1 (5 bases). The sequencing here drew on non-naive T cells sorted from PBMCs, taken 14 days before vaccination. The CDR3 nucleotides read TGTGCCAGCAGCTTTGGACATGACTATGGCTACACCTTC. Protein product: CASSFGHDYGYTF.